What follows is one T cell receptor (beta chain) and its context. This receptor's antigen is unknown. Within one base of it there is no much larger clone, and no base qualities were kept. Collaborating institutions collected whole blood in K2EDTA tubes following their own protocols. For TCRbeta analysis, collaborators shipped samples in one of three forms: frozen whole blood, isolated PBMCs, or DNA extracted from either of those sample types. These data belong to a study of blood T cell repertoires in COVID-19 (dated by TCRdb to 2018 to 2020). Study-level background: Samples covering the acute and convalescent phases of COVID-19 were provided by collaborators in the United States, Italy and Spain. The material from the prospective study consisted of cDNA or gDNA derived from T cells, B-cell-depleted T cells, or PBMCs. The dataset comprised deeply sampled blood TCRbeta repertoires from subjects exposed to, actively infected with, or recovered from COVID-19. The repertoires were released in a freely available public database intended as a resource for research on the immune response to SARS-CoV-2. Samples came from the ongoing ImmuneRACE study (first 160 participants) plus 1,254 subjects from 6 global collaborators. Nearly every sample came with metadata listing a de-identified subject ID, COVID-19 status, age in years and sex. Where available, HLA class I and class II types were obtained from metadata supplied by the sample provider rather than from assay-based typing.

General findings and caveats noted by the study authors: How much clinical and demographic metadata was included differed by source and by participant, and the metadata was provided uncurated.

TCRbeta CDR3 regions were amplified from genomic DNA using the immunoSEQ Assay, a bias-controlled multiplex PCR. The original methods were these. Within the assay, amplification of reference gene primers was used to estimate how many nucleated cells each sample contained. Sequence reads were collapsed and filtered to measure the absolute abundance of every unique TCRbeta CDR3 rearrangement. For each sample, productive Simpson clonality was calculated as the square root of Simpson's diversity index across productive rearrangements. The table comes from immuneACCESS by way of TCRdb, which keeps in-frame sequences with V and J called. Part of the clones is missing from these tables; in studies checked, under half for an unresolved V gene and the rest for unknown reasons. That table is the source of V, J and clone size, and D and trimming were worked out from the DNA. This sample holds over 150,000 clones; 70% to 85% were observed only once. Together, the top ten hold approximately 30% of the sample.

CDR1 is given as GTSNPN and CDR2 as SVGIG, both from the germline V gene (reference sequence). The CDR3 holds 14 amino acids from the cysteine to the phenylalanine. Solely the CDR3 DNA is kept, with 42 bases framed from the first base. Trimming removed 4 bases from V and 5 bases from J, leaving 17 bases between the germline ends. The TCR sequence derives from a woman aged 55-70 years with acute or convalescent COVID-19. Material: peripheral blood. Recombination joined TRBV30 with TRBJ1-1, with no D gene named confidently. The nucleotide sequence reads TGTGCCTGGACGTCGCGGGAGTCATGGACTGAAGCTTTCTTT. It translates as CAWTSRESWTEAFF.